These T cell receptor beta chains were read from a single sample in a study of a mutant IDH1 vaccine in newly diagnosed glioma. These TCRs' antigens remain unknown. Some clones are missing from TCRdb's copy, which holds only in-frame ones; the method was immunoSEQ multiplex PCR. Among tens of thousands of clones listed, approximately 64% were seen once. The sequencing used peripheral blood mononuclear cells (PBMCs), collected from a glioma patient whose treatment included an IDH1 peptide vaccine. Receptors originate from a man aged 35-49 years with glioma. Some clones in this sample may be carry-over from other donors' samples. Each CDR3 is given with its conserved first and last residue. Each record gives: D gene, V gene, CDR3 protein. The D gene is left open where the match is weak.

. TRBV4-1 CASSQRSGNTEAFF
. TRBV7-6 CASSLGVSSTDTQYF
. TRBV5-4 CASSLEIWSYEQYF
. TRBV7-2 CASSFTGLNQPQHF
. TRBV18 CASSLKTDNSPLHF
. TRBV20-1 CSARGRYEQYF
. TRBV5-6 CASSSDTYEQYF
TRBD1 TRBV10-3 CAISTGATQGETQYF
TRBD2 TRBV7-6 CASSSLAGGRTDTQYF
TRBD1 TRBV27 CASSFGQGFGSGANVLTF
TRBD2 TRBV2 CASRTGTSDHEQYF
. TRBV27 CASSFGNEQYF
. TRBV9 CASSVGQGGEKLFF
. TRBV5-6 CASSPQQATGEKLFF
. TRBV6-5 CASSDLGAEQYF
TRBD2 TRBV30 CAWSDPAGGQETQYF
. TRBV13 CASSLSGVDTQYF
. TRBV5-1 CASSFRDTEAFF
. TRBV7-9 CASSLAGPDPLHF
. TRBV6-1 CASSEPERSYTF
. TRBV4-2 CASSQDYAGLSRETQYF
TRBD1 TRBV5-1 CASSLSPGQGAGELFF
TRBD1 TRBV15 CATSTGQGSSPLHF
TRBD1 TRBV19 CASRGTGTYEQYF
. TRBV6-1 CASSDIFGYEQYF
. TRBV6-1 CASTPGPATREKLFF
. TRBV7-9 CASPLEQGFPGELFF
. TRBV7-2 CASSRSTNTEAFF
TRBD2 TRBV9 CASSPPWSARGAMVHEQYF
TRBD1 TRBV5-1 CASSSQGVQETQYF
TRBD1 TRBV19 CASSRLNRGPDGNTIYF
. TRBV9 CASSVDLVAYGYTF
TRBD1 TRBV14 CASSQVRDRDVETQYF
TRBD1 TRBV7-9 CASSTHSGTGFYEQYF
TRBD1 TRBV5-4 CASGTGNTEAFF
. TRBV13 CASSSDQGMEQYF
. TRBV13 CASSLMERANTGELFF
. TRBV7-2 CASSLEGTGANVLTF
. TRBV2 CASSEGVTQYF
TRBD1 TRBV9 CASSVVDRGTGELFF
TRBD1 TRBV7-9 CASSLGDRASGNTIYF
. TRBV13 CASSPVGGAYEQYF
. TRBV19 CASRDRVHTGELFF
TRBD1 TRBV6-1 CASSEGKWGQSDSSTDTQYF
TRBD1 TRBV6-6 CASSYSFSDRVGYTF
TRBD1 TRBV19 CASHSGDRGYGYTF
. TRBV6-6 CASSYSGDNNQPQHF
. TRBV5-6 CASSLPGGGEQYF
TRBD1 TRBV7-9 CASSSPQGAGTDTQYF
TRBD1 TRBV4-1 CASSQGGGTKYEQYF
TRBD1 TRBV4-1 CASSPGQGARYEQFF
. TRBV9 CASSVVPNTEAFF
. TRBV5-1 CASSWSPGELFF
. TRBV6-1 CASREMGNQPQHF
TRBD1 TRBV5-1 CASSWRQGYEQYF
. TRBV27 CASSLSHSYEQYF
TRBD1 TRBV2 CATTRGGGGGRPQHF
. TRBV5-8 CASSLAYGHYGYTF